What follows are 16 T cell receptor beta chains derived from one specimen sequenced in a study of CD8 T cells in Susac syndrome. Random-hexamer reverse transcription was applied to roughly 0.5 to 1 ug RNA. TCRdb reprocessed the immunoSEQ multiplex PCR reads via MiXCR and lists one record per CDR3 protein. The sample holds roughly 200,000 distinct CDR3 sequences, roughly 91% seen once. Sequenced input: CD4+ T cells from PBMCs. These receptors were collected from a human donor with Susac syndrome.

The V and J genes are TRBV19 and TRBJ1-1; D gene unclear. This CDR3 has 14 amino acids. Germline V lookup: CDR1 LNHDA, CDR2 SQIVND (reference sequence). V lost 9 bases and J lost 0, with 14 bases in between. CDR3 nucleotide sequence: TGTGCCAGCCGGGCCCCACAGCTGAACACTGAAGCTTTCTTT. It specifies CASRAPQLNTEAFF. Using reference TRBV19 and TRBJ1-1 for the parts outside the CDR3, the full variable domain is DGGITQSPKYLFRKEGQNVTLSCEQNLNHDAMYWYRQDPGQGLRLIYYSQIVNDFQKGDIAEGYSVSREKKESFPLTVTSAQKNPTAFYLCASRAPQLNTEAFFGQGTRLTVV.

The CDR3 DNA follows: TGTGCCAGCAGCCAGGAGGGGCTAGCGGGGATAACAGATACGCAGTATTTT. Protein: CASSQEGLAGITDTQYF. The V call is TRBV4-2, the J call TRBJ2-3, with 9 bases aligning to TRBD2. From germline, CDR1 is LGHNA and CDR2 YNFKEQ. The V and J ends lost 3 bases and 3 bases, in that order; junction bases with no gene match: 10. There are 17 residues in the CDR3.

Here the CDR3 DNA reads TGTGCCAGCAGTCGCGGAAGGGGCCTCAACTATGGCTACACCTTC. It codes for CASSRGRGLNYGYTF. The chain recombines TRBV6-5 with TRBJ1-2; D is perhaps TRBD1 (5 bases). The germline gives CDR1 MNHEY, CDR2 SVGAGI. Trimming shortened V by 5 bases and J by 2 bases, and 15 bases separated the two germline ends. This CDR3 is 15 amino acids long.

Here the CDR3 DNA reads TGTGCCAGCAGTTGGAGTCTAGCGGGCCCGAATGAGCAGTTCTTC. Translated, it gives CASSWSLAGPNEQFF. The chain joins TRBV6-6 to TRBJ2-1, with 8 bases that match TRBD2. Germline V CDR1 and CDR2: MNHNY, SVGAGI (reference sequence). This CDR3 has 15 amino acids. Trimming at V came to 4 bases and at J to 7 bases, leaving 9 bases not matched to a gene.

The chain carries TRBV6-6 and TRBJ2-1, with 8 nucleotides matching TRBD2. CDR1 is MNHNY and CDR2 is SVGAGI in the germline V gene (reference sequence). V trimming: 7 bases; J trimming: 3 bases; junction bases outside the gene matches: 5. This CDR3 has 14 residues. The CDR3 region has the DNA TGTGCCAGCAATATAGCGGGAAGCTACAATGAGCAGTTCTTC. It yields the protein CASNIAGSYNEQFF.

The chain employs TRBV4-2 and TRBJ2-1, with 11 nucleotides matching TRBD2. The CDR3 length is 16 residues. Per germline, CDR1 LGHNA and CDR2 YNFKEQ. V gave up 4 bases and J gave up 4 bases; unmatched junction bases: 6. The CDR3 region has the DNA TGTGCCAGCAGCCGACTTAGCGGGGGGGGTTACAATGAGCAGTTCTTC. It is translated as CASSRLSGGGYNEQFF.

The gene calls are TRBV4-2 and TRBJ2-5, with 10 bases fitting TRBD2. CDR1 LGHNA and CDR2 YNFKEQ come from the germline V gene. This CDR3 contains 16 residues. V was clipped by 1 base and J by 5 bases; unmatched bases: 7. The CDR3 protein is CASSQGASGSVETQYF. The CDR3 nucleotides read TGTGCCAGCAGCCAAGGGGCTAGCGGGAGTGTTGAGACCCAGTACTTC.

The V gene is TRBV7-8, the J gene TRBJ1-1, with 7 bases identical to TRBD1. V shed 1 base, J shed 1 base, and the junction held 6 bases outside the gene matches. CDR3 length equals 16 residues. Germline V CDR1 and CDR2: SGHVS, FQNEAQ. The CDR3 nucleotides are TGTGCCAGCAGCTTAGGGCAGGGGGTCCGGAACACTGAAGCTTTCTTT. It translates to CASSLGQGVRNTEAFF.

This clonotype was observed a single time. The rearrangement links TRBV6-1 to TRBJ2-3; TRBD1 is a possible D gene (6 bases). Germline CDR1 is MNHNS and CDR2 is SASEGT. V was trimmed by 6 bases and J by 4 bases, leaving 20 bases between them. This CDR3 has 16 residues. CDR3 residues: CASRTPQGYGADTQYF. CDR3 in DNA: TGTGCCAGCAGAACACCGCAGGGGTACGGCGCAGATACGCAGTATTTT.

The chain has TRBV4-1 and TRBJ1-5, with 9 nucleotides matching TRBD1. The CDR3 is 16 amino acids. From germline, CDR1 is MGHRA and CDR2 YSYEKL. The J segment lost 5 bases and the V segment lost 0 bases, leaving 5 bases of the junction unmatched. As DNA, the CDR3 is TGCGCCAGCAGCCAAGATCCCCGGGACAGGGATCAGCCCCAGCATTTT. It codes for CASSQDPRDRDQPQHF.

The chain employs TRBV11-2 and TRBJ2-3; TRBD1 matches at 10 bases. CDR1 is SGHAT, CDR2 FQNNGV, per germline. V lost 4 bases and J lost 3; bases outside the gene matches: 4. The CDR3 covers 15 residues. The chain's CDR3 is CASSSGQGMTDTQYF. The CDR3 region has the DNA TGTGCCAGCAGCTCGGGACAGGGGATGACAGATACGCAGTATTTT.

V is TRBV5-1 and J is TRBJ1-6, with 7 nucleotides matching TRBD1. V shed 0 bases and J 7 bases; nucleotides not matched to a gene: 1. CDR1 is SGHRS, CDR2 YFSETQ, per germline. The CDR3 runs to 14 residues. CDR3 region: CASSLEGQNSPLHF. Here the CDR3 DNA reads TGCGCCAGCAGCTTGGAGGGACAGAATTCACCCCTCCACTTT. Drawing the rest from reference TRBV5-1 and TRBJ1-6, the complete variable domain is KAGVTQTPRYLIKTRGQQVTLSCSPISGHRSVSWYQQTPGQGLQFLFEYFSETQRNKGNFPGRFSGRQFSNSRSEMNVSTLELGDSALYLCASSLEGQNSPLHFGNGTRLTVT.

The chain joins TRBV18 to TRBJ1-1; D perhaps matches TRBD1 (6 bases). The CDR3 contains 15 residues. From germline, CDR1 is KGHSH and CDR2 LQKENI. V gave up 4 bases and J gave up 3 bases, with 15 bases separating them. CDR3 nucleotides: TGTGCCAGCTCACTCGGGACACACTTGGACACTGAAGCTTTCTTT. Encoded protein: CASSLGTHLDTEAFF. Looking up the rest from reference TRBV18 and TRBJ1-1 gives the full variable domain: NAGVMQNPRHLVRRRGQEARLRCSPMKGHSHVYWYRQLPEEGLKFMVYLQKENIIDESGMPKERFSAEFPKEGPSILRIQQVVRGDSAAYFCASSLGTHLDTEAFFGQGTRLTVV.

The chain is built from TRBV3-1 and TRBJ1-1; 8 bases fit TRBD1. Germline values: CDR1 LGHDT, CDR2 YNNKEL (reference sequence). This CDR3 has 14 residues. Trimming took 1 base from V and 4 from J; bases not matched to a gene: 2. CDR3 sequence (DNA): TGTGCCAGCAGCCAAGTCCAGGGGGCCACTGAAGCTTTCTTT. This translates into CASSQVQGATEAFF. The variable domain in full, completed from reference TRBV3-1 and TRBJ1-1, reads DTAVSQTPKYLVTQMGNDKSIKCEQNLGHDTMYWYKQDSKKFLKIMFSYNNKELIINETVPNRFSPKSPDKAHLNLHINSLELGDSAVYFCASSQVQGATEAFFGQGTRLTVV.

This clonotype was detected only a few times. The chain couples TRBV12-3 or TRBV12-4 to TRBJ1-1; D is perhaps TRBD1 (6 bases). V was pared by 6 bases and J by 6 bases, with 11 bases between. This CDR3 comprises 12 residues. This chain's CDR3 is CASSLQGPEAFF. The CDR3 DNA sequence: TGTGCCAGCAGCTTACAGGGACCTGAAGCTTTCTTT.

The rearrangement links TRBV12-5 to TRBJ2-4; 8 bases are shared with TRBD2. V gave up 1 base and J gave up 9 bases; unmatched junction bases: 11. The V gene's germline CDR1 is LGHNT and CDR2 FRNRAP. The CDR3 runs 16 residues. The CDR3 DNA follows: TGTGCTAGTGGTTTGGACCCACGGGGGGGCCGGATCATTCAGTACTTC. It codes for CASGLDPRGGRIIQYF.